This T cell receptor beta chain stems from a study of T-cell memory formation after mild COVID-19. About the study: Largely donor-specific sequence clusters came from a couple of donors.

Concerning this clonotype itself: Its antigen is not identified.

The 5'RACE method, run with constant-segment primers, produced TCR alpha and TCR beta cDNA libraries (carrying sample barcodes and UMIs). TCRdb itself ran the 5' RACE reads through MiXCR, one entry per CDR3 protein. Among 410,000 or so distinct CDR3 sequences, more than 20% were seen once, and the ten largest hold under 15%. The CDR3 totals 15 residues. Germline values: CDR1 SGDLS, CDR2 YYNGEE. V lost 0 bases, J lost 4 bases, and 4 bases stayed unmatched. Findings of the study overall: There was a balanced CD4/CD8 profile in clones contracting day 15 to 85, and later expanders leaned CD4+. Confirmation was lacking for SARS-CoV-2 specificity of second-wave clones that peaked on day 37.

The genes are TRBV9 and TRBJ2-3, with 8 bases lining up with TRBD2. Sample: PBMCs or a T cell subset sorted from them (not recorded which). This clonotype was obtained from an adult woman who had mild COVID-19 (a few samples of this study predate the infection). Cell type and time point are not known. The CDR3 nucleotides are TGTGCCAGCAGCGTAGATCGCGGGGGGTCAGATACGCAGTATTTT. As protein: CASSVDRGGSDTQYF.